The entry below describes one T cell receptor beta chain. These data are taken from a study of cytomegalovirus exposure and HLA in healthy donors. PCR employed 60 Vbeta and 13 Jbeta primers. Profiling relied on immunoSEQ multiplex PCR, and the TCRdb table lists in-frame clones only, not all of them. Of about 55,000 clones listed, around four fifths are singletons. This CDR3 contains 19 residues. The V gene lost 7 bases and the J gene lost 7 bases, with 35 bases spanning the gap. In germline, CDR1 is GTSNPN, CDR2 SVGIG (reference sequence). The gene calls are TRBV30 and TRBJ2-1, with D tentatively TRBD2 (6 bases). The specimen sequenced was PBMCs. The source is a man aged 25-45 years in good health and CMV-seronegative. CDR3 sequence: CAYRGRGLLGRDDGNEQFF. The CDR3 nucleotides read TGTGCCTACCGTGGAAGAGGACTGTTAGGGCGGGACGACGGGAATGAGCAGTTCTTC.